This is a list of T cell receptor beta chains from one sample in a study of blood T cell repertoires in COVID-19. Generated by immunoSEQ multiplex PCR, the TCRdb table keeps only in-frame clones and is missing some. The table records hundreds of thousands of clones, 65% to 90% of them present only once. The sequenced sample consisted of peripheral blood. These receptors were taken from a woman aged 70-85 years with COVID-19, enrolled during active disease. Each CDR3 is given with its conserved first and last residue. A D gene is named only where the DNA matches it firmly. Size tells how often a clone was seen (once, few, many) or the class of an expanded clone, and some rows leave it out.

d_gene,v_gene,abundance,j_gene,len,CDR3aa,CDR3nt
TRBD2,TRBV30,-,TRBJ2-5,15,CAWNTGAGGQETQYF,TGTGCCTGGAACACCGGAGCGGGGGGCCAAGAGACCCAGTACTTC
-,TRBV5-1,-,TRBJ2-1,19,CASSLVAGASWSSYNEQFF,TGCGCCAGCAGCTTGGTGGCGGGGGCTTCGTGGAGCTCCTACAATGAGCAGTTCTTC
TRBD2,TRBV20-1,-,TRBJ2-7,11,CSAGGSYEQYF,TGCAGTGCGGGGGGGTCCTACGAGCAGTACTTC
-,TRBV6-5,-,TRBJ1-5,13,CASKQDSNQPQHF,TGTGCCAGCAAGCAGGATAGCAATCAGCCCCAGCATTTT
-,TRBV7-9,-,TRBJ1-2,12,CASSLAKGPLDF,TGTGCCAGCAGCTTAGCGAAGGGGCCCCTCGACTTC
TRBD1,TRBV24-1,-,TRBJ2-2,13,CATGQANTGELFF,TGTGCCACGGGACAGGCGAACACCGGGGAGCTGTTTTTT
TRBD1,TRBV2,once,TRBJ1-1,13,CASSFTGDTEAFF,TGTGCCAGCAGTTTTACAGGGGACACTGAAGCTTTCTTT
TRBD1,TRBV5-4,once,TRBJ2-7,14,CASSLQGGTYEQYF,TGTGCCAGCAGCTTACAGGGGGGAACCTACGAGCAGTACTTC
-,TRBV5-1,-,TRBJ1-6,16,CASSLIPGYHNSPLHF,TGCGCCAGCAGCCTCATTCCGGGATACCATAATTCACCCCTCCACTTT
-,TRBV7-9,-,TRBJ2-7,13,CASSLAGQAEQYF,TGTGCCAGCAGCTTAGCGGGGCAGGCCGAGCAGTACTTC
-,TRBV18,-,TRBJ1-2,14,CASSPPTGFRGYTF,TGTGCCAGCTCACCACCAACGGGGTTCCGAGGCTACACCTTC
TRBD1,TRBV27,-,TRBJ1-1,14,CASRGTGGNTEAFF,TGTGCCAGCAGGGGGACAGGGGGAAACACTGAAGCTTTCTTT
-,TRBV4-2,few,TRBJ2-1,13,CASSQVGEFVQFF,TGTGCCAGCAGCCAAGTTGGAGAGTTTGTGCAGTTCTTC
TRBD2,TRBV10-3,-,TRBJ2-1,14,CAIVLADSYNEQFF,TGTGCCATCGTACTAGCGGACTCCTACAATGAGCAGTTCTTC
-,TRBV14,-,TRBJ1-1,12,CASSLRNTEAFF,TGTGCCAGCAGCCTTCGGAACACTGAAGCTTTCTTT
-,TRBV9,-,TRBJ2-2,12,CASSARQGELFF,TGTGCCAGCAGCGCACGACAGGGGGAGCTGTTTTTT
TRBD2,TRBV11-2,-,TRBJ2-2,16,CASRWTSGGAAGELFF,TGTGCCAGCAGATGGACTAGCGGGGGGGCCGCCGGGGAGCTGTTTTTT
TRBD1,TRBV6-2/TRBV6-3,-,TRBJ2-1,15,CASSYSLGQGNEQFF,TGTGCCAGCAGTTACTCATTGGGACAGGGCAATGAGCAGTTCTTC
TRBD1,TRBV12-3/TRBV12-4,once,TRBJ1-1,13,CASTPDRGTEAFF,TGTGCCAGCACCCCGGACAGGGGCACTGAAGCTTTCTTT
-,TRBV5-1,few,TRBJ1-1,14,CASSLQGGGTEAFF,TGCGCCAGCAGCTTACAGGGTGGTGGGACTGAAGCTTTCTTT
-,TRBV5-1,-,TRBJ1-2,13,CASSLPRGDGYTF,TGCGCCAGCAGCTTGCCCAGGGGTGATGGCTACACCTTC
TRBD1,TRBV27,-,TRBJ2-7,14,CASSSPRQGYEQYF,TGTGCCAGCAGTTCCCCGCGACAGGGGTACGAGCAGTACTTC
-,TRBV2,-,TRBJ1-1,13,CASSEAPNTEAFF,TGTGCCAGCAGTGAAGCTCCAAACACTGAAGCTTTCTTT
TRBD1,TRBV30,-,TRBJ1-5,14,CACDRGNSNQPQHF,TGTGCCTGTGACAGGGGGAACAGCAATCAGCCCCAGCATTTT
TRBD2,TRBV28,-,TRBJ2-3,16,CASSRGTSGVGDTQYF,TGTGCCAGCAGCCGAGGGACTAGCGGGGTTGGGGATACGCAGTATTTT
-,TRBV18,-,TRBJ2-7,12,CASSLSSYEQYF,TGTGCCAGCTCACTCAGCTCCTACGAGCAGTACTTC
-,TRBV5-4,-,TRBJ2-3,15,CASSLDRVGTDTQYF,TGTGCCAGCAGCTTGGACAGGGTTGGCACAGATACGCAGTATTTT
-,TRBV7-2,-,TRBJ2-7,13,CASSGRISYEQYF,TGTGCCAGCAGCGGGAGGATTTCCTACGAGCAGTACTTC
-,TRBV7-9,-,TRBJ1-5,15,CASSLAGTKIQPQHF,TGTGCCAGCAGCTTGGCCGGGACTAAAATTCAGCCCCAGCATTTT
TRBD1,TRBV10-1,-,TRBJ1-4,13,CASGGQGREKLFF,TGCGCCAGCGGAGGACAGGGACGTGAAAAACTGTTTTTT
-,TRBV5-8,once,TRBJ1-5,15,CASSLGWGGSQPQHF,TGTGCCAGCAGCCTTGGATGGGGAGGGAGCCAGCCCCAGCATTTT